The clone carrying this T cell receptor beta chain was seen a few times. What it binds is not known. The study ran its PCR with 60 Vbeta and 13 Jbeta primers. Libraries were prepared by immunoSEQ multiplex PCR; TCRdb keeps only in-frame clonotypes and omits some of them. This table holds roughly 180,000 clones, roughly 80% found once. This entry belongs to a study of cytomegalovirus exposure and HLA in healthy donors. Germline-derived CDR1 and CDR2 are LGHNA and YSLEER. V was cut by 3 bases and J by 3 bases, with 15 bases left in between. The CDR3 has 15 amino acids. Study-wide results and caveats: For TCR beta chains, V- and J-gene trimming was later linked to a missense DCLRE1C variant.

Sequenced: PBMCs. The source of this sequence is a man in his thirties or forties in good health and CMV-seronegative. The rearrangement joins TRBV4-3 to TRBJ2-7; D might be TRBD2 (7 bases). The CDR3 spells CASSQAKGGYYEQYF. The CDR3 region has the DNA TGCGCCAGCAGCCAGGCGAAGGGGGGGTACTACGAGCAGTACTTC.